The TCR beta chain under discussion was sequenced for a study of OX40 agonist ivuxolimab in advanced cancers. A note on the overall study: Ivuxolimab, which targeted the costimulatory receptor OX40 (CD134), was an agonistic, fully human IgG2 monoclonal antibody. Intravenous ivuxolimab was administered to patients every 2 weeks at six dose levels: 0.01, 0.1, 0.3, 1.5, 3 and 10 mg/kg. Of the approximately 50 dose-escalation patients, hepatocellular carcinoma was present in about 20, melanoma in roughly 15, renal cell carcinoma in 9 and head and neck cancer in 9. In the dose-escalation cohort, 82.7% of patients were male, and the mean age was about 55 years, with a range of roughly 23 to 85. Prior anti-PD-1, anti-PD-L1 or anti-CTLA-4 therapy was permitted, and 35% to 40% of dose-escalation patients had received checkpoint inhibitors. Partial responses occurred in three dose-escalation patients: two with cutaneous melanoma and one with hepatocellular carcinoma. Peripheral TCRbeta sequencing aimed to test whether ivuxolimab altered TCR sequence diversity and caused clonal T-cell expansion. The paper describes the monotherapy dose-escalation part (N ≈ 52 patients) of the phase I trial of ivuxolimab. On the study overall, not on this receptor specifically: After ivuxolimab, CD8+ T cells had more expanded clones than CD4+ T cells on average. Low levels of normalized T-cell clonal expansion were also seen in some nonresponding patients. In the 0.1-3.0 mg/kg groups, partial responders had among the lowest normalized peripheral clonal expansion, particularly in CD8+ T cells. Clonal expansion of both CD4+ and CD8+ blood T cells was observed from baseline to week 6 at doses 0.1 to 3.0 mg/kg. Antigen specificity was not determined for the clonally expanded peripheral T cells.

From V the trimming removes 9 bases and from J it removes 4 bases, while the gene matches leave 2 bases of the junction unaccounted for. The CDR3 runs 12 amino acids, cysteine and phenylalanine included. Only the CDR3 region is kept as DNA, spanning 36 bases read in frame from base 1. Sequences MDHEN (CDR1) and SYDVKM (CDR2) are obtained from the germline V gene. To sequence the TCRbeta CDR3 region, genomic DNA was isolated from the sorted cells. TCRbeta CDR3 regions were sequenced using the immunoSEQ Assay. The clones in this table, taken by TCRdb from immuneACCESS, are in-frame only. Not every clone is retained; where verified, under half of the shortfall comes from an unresolved V gene, and the cause of the rest is unknown. Here the sample has 35,000 to 45,000 clones; about four fifths occur a single time. The ten largest clones add up to about 23% of the sample. The trial excluded patients who had a history of autoimmune disease or were on systemic immunosuppression. Peripheral blood for TCR sequencing was drawn from every dose cohort at baseline, at cycle 4 day 1 and at cycle 7 day 1. The samples were drawn from a first-in-human, open-label, multicenter phase I dose-escalation trial of ivuxolimab. Adults with locally advanced or metastatic melanoma, renal cell, hepatocellular, or head and neck squamous cell carcinoma were enrolled in the trial. CD4+ and CD8+ T cells were sorted separately from peripheral blood before TCR sequencing.

With regard to this clone: It has no known antigen specificity. No much larger clone exists at a distance of one base, and base qualities are not known.

The chain is made from TRBV28 and TRBJ1-3, and TRBD1 aligns with 8 junction nucleotides. The sequence came from an adult with an advanced solid tumor such as melanoma, head and neck, liver or kidney cancer. The sample was CD4+ or CD8+ T cells sorted from blood, taken in a trial of the OX40 agonist ivuxolimab. The DNA reads as follows: TGTGCCAGTAGGACAGGGGGAAACACCATATATTTT. Translated, it reads CASRTGGNTIYF.